The 16 T cell receptor beta chains given below trace back to one sample, sequenced in a study of T cell responses to AZD1222 COVID-19 vaccine. TCRdb's copy holds only in-frame clones and misses some; the assay was immunoSEQ multiplex PCR. The repertoire has roughly 150,000 clones, 89% of them found once; the top ten carry about 5%. The material sequenced was peripheral blood, taken on day 0 of AZD1222 vaccination. The receptors were gathered from an adult in good health.

The V and J genes are TRBV15 and TRBJ1-2; D unclear. V lost 3 bases and J 6 bases, leaving 11 bases between the germline ends. CDR1 is LNHNV, CDR2 YYDKDF, per germline (reference sequence). CDR3 length equals 13 residues. CDR3 nucleotides: TGTGCCACCAGCAGGGATGATAAGGATGGCTACACCTTC. This translates into CATSRDDKDGYTF.

The rearrangement uses TRBV6-2 or TRBV6-3 and TRBJ2-5; 7 nucleotides line up with TRBD1. The CDR3 has 15 residues. CDR1 and CDR2 (germline): MNHEY, SVGEGT. J gave up 3 bases and V 3 bases, and 7 bases lay outside the gene matches. The CDR3 loop is CASSYGPGTEETQYF. The CDR3 nucleotides read TGTGCCAGCAGTTATGGGCCCGGGACAGAAGAGACCCAGTACTTC.

This sequence joins TRBV9 and TRBJ1-3; tentative D call: TRBD1 (5 bases). Germline V gene lookup returns CDR1 SGDLS and CDR2 YYNGEE. V was shortened by 4 bases and J by 3 bases, with 14 bases between the two germline ends. This CDR3 contains 15 residues. The CDR3 coding sequence is TGTGCCAGCAGCCCCCGAGGGGACCTTGGAAACACCATATATTTT. Amino acid sequence: CASSPRGDLGNTIYF.

The chain links TRBV3-1 (or the pseudogene TRBV3-2) to TRBJ1-6; weak D call: TRBD1 (5 bases). V was clipped by 6 bases and J by 6 bases, with 12 bases between them. CDR3 length: 14 amino acids. Germline V lookup: CDR1 LGHDT, CDR2 YNNKEL (reference sequence). Here the CDR3 reads CASSLGTSNSPLHF. In nucleotides, the CDR3 is TGTGCCAGCAGTCTCGGGACCTCTAATTCACCCCTCCACTTT.

The table lists this clone with a few counts. The rearrangement joins TRBV6-5 to TRBJ1-6; D may be TRBD1 (5 bases). Looked up from germline, CDR1 is MNHEY and CDR2 is SVGAGI. The V end lost 0 bases, the J end lost 7 bases, and 13 bases lay between the germline ends. The CDR3 runs 16 residues. The CDR3 region has the DNA TGTGCCAGCAGTTACTCCCCCCGGGGGGTAAATTCACCCCTCCACTTT. Its translation is CASSYSPRGVNSPLHF.

This sequence joins TRBV5-1 and TRBJ2-1; 7 nucleotides agree with TRBD2. Germline V gives CDR1 SGHRS, CDR2 YFSETQ. The V and J ends lost 0 bases and 4 bases, in that order; junction bases with no gene match: 4. CDR3 length: 15 amino acids. The CDR3 nucleotides read TGCGCCAGCAGCTTGGGCGGGAGCGGTTACAATGAGCAGTTCTTC. Protein sequence: CASSLGGSGYNEQFF. The full variable domain, with the rest looked up from reference TRBV5-1 and TRBJ2-1, is KAGVTQTPRYLIKTRGQQVTLSCSPISGHRSVSWYQQTPGQGLQFLFEYFSETQRNKGNFPGRFSGRQFSNSRSEMNVSTLELGDSALYLCASSLGGSGYNEQFFGPGTRLTVL.

The V call is TRBV5-1, the J call TRBJ2-3; 12 nucleotides match TRBD2. Germline V gene lookup returns CDR1 SGHRS and CDR2 YFSETQ. The CDR3 runs to 15 residues. V gave up 0 bases and J gave up 4 bases; unmatched junction bases: 0. CDR3 DNA: TGCGCCAGCAGCTTGGGACTAGCGGGAGCAGATACGCAGTATTTT. This encodes CASSLGLAGADTQYF.

This clone appeared a few times. This rearrangement joins TRBV6-1 to TRBJ2-7; weak D call: TRBD2 (5 bases). The CDR3 loop spans 17 amino acids. The V end lost 3 bases, the J end lost 2 bases, and 20 bases lay between the germline ends. The germline V gene has CDR1 MNHNS and CDR2 SASEGT. CDR3 loop: CASSDGYARGAAYEQYF. The CDR3 DNA sequence: TGTGCCAGCAGTGATGGTTACGCCCGGGGAGCGGCCTACGAGCAGTACTTC.

This chain uses TRBV2 with TRBJ1-4; 7 bases agree with TRBD1. CDR1 SNHLY and CDR2 FYNNEI come from the germline V gene. CDR3 length equals 14 residues. J was trimmed by 7 bases and V by 6 bases; bases with no gene match: 8. As DNA, the CDR3 is TGTGCCAGCAGACACACAGGGGAAGGTGAAAAACTGTTTTTT. This codes for CASRHTGEGEKLFF. The whole variable domain, remainder taken from reference TRBV2 and TRBJ1-4, is EPEVTQTPSHQVTQMGQEVILRCVPISNHLYFYWYRQILGQKVEFLVSFYNNEISEKSEIFDDQFSVERPDGSNFTLKIRSTKLEDSAMYFCASRHTGEGEKLFFGSGTQLSVL.

The chain employs TRBV24-1 and TRBJ1-2, with 8 bases aligning to TRBD1. V lost 0 bases, J lost 8 bases, and 7 bases stayed unmatched. The CDR3 runs 15 residues. Germline loops: CDR1 KGHDR, CDR2 SFDVKD. The CDR3 spells CATSDLDRGPLGYTF. DNA for the CDR3: TGTGCCACCAGTGATTTGGACAGGGGACCACTAGGCTACACCTTC.

This clone came up many times. This same CDR3 is encoded by further DNA sequences in the sample. The V call is TRBV3-1 (or the pseudogene TRBV3-2), the J call TRBJ1-1; D not certain. Trimming cost V 2 bases and J 0 bases, with 4 bases left between them. Germline V gene data show CDR1 as LGHDT and CDR2 as YNNKEL (reference sequence). This CDR3 is built from 13 residues. CDR3 amino acids: CASSQRVNTEAFF. In DNA, the CDR3 is TGTGCCAGCAGCCAAAGAGTGAACACTGAAGCTTTCTTT.

This chain links TRBV7-2 with TRBJ2-1; D gene ambiguous. The V gene lost 1 base and the J gene lost 4 bases, with 11 bases spanning the gap. Germline V gene lookup returns CDR1 SGHTA and CDR2 FQGNSA. The CDR3 covers 15 residues. CDR3 in amino acids: CASSLGIGRYNEQFF. Here the CDR3 DNA reads TGTGCCAGCAGCTTAGGGATAGGGCGGTACAATGAGCAGTTCTTC.

This rearrangement joins TRBV3-1 (or the pseudogene TRBV3-2) to TRBJ2-1; 12 bases match TRBD1. The CDR3 sequence is 13 residues long. The trim removed 4 bases at V and 10 bases at J, leaving 2 bases unmatched. The germline gives CDR1 LGHDT, CDR2 YNNKEL (reference sequence). The CDR3 bases are TGTGCCAGCAGCCCGGGACAGGGGGCAGAGCAGTTCTTC. Protein product: CASSPGQGAEQFF.

This clone was recorded only once. The V call is TRBV6-6, the J call TRBJ2-2; D unresolved. Trimming cost V 6 bases and J 2 bases, with 7 bases left between them. CDR1 MNHNY and CDR2 SVGAGI come from the germline V gene (reference sequence). The length of the CDR3 is 13 residues. The CDR3 bases are TGTGCCAGCAGACTGTCCAACACCGGGGAGCTGTTTTTT. Translation: CASRLSNTGELFF.

This clone was counted a single time. This chain uses TRBV9 with TRBJ1-6; 8 positions agree with TRBD1. CDR3 length equals 15 residues. Germline CDR1 reads SGDLS; CDR2 reads YYNGEE. V lost 4 bases to trimming and J lost 7 bases; unmatched junction nucleotides: 7. The CDR3 DNA reads TGTGCCAGCAGCAATCCCCGGACAGGGAATTCACCCCTCCACTTT. It codes for CASSNPRTGNSPLHF.

V and J are TRBV11-2 and TRBJ2-5; 7 positions agree with TRBD1. J lost 5 bases, V lost 3 bases, and 3 bases had no gene match. CDR3 length: 13 residues. Germline V gives CDR1 SGHAT, CDR2 FQNNGV. The CDR3: CASSLTGRETQYF. CDR3 coding DNA: TGTGCCAGCAGCTTGACAGGGCGGGAGACCCAGTACTTC.